A single sample is the source of the 27 T cell receptor beta chains below, sequenced in a study of a mutant IDH1 vaccine in newly diagnosed glioma. The assay was immunoSEQ multiplex PCR, and TCRdb's table has in-frame clones only and misses some. Of tens of thousands of clones in the sample, roughly four fifths were seen once. What these receptors recognize is not known. Time point indicated: week 35, safety follow-up. All doses held 300 ug of mutant IDH1 20-mer peptide, with topical imiquimod. The material was PBMCs, obtained from a glioma patient whose treatment included an IDH1 peptide vaccine. The receptors shown here come from a man aged 45-65 years with glioma.

This clone has just a few counts. The V and J genes are TRBV27 and TRBJ1-5; D remains unclear. The CDR3 sequence is 13 residues long. From germline, CDR1 is MNHEY and CDR2 SMNVEV (reference sequence). V was trimmed by 0 bases and J by 4 bases, leaving 4 bases between them. This CDR3 is CASSLSLNQPQHF. In DNA, the CDR3 is TGTGCCAGCAGTTTATCGCTAAATCAGCCCCAGCATTTT.

V usage is TRBV6-4 and J usage is TRBJ1-5; unclear D gene. Trimming left V 11 bases short and J 7 bases short, with 6 bases between. The CDR3 covers 9 residues. The germline V gene encodes CDR1 MRHNA and CDR2 SNTAGT. The CDR3 nucleotides read TGTGCCGGAAGACAGCCCCAGCATTTT. Its protein is CAGRQPQHF.

A few counts support this clone. The rearrangement uses TRBV18 and TRBJ2-1; D ambiguous. The CDR3 is 13 residues long. Germline CDR1 and CDR2: KGHSH and LQKENI. With 4 bases removed from V and 7 bases from J, the gap between germline ends came to 11 bases. The CDR3 spells CASSLTDGNEQFF. In nucleotides, the CDR3 is TGTGCCAGCTCACTTACGGACGGAAATGAGCAGTTCTTC.

The chain joins TRBV7-2 to TRBJ2-2; TRBD1 aligns across 7 bases. This CDR3 region has 15 residues. Germline V gene sequence: CDR1 SGHTA, CDR2 FQGNSA. V lost 1 base and J lost 4; bases outside the gene matches: 3. CDR3 region: CASSLDRGSTGELFF. As DNA, the CDR3 is TGTGCCAGCAGCTTAGACAGGGGATCCACCGGGGAGCTGTTTTTT.

The V and J genes are TRBV6-6 and TRBJ1-5, with 7 bases identical to TRBD1. In germline, CDR1 is MNHNY, CDR2 SVGAGI (reference sequence). The CDR3 has 14 amino acids. Trimming removed 8 bases from V and 5 bases from J; junction bases left unmatched: 9. The CDR3 is CASRAGGDHQPQHF. The DNA for the CDR3 is TGTGCCAGCCGGGCAGGGGGGGATCATCAGCCCCAGCATTTT.

This clone was counted between two and nine times. V is TRBV19 and J is TRBJ2-3, with a tentative D call TRBD2 (5 bases). The CDR3 contains 13 residues. The V and J ends lost 5 bases and 3 bases respectively, with 9 bases between them. The germline V gene encodes CDR1 LNHDA and CDR2 SQIVND (reference sequence). In nucleotides, the CDR3 is TGTGCCAGTAGTGACCGAGGGACAGATACGCAGTATTTT. Its translation is CASSDRGTDTQYF.

This rearrangement joins TRBV4-1 to TRBJ2-5; D unclear. Trimming left V 0 bases short and J 2 bases short, with 10 bases between. In germline, CDR1 is MGHRA, CDR2 YSYEKL. The CDR3 is 15 amino acids. CDR3 bases: TGCGCCAGCAGCCAAGAGGTCACAGCACAAGAGACCCAGTACTTC. Translated: CASSQEVTAQETQYF.

This rearrangement joins TRBV4-3 to TRBJ2-1; 8 positions agree with TRBD1. The V gene end was trimmed by 1 base and the J gene end by 4 bases; junction bases not matched to a gene: 9. Germline V gives CDR1 LGHNA, CDR2 YSLEER. This CDR3 region has 17 residues. The CDR3 coding sequence is TGCGCCAGCAGCCAAGGGGCGATTACAGGGGGTTACAATGAGCAGTTCTTC. It yields the protein CASSQGAITGGYNEQFF.

The rearrangement uses TRBV2 and TRBJ2-7, with TRBD2 matching over 9 bases. This CDR3 is 15 amino acids long. Germline lookup yields CDR1 SNHLY and CDR2 FYNNEI. V lost 3 bases and J lost 0; bases outside the gene matches: 3. The CDR3 DNA reads TGTGCCAGCAGTGAGGGAGCGGGGGGCTCCTACGAGCAGTACTTC. Translated, it gives CASSEGAGGSYEQYF.

The rearrangement links TRBV7-9 to TRBJ1-1; D call uncertain. There are 12 residues in the CDR3. Germline V gene sequence: CDR1 SEHNR, CDR2 FQNEAQ (reference sequence). Trimming shortened V by 5 bases and J by 2 bases, and 6 bases separated the two germline ends. The CDR3, as DNA: TGTGCCAGCAGCCAGCGAAACACTGAAGCTTTCTTT. Amino acids: CASSQRNTEAFF.

This rearrangement joins TRBV10-3 to TRBJ2-5; D could derive from TRBD1 or TRBD2 (5 bases each). This CDR3 is 11 amino acids long. Germline V gene data show CDR1 as ENHRY and CDR2 as SYGVKD. V was clipped by 10 bases and J by 1 base, with 7 bases between them. The CDR3 DNA sequence: TGTGCCACCGGGACCCAAGAGACCCAGTACTTC. Amino acid sequence: CATGTQETQYF.

The V and J genes are TRBV11-3 and TRBJ1-1, with D hard to call. V lost 0 bases to trimming and J lost 4 bases, with 6 bases between them. The CDR3 loop spans 13 amino acids. Germline V gene sequence: CDR1 SGHNT, CDR2 YENEEA. The CDR3 bases are TGTGCCAGCAGCTTAGATCCGGGCACTGAAGCTTTCTTT. Amino acid sequence: CASSLDPGTEAFF.

CDR3 in amino acids: CASSIAGGPPEQYF. CDR3 sequence (DNA): TGCGCCAGCAGCATAGCGGGGGGACCCCCCGAGCAGTACTTC. The gene calls are TRBV5-1 and TRBJ2-7; 10 positions match TRBD2. Germline assignment: CDR1 SGHRS and CDR2 YFSETQ. CDR3 size: 14 residues. V lost 4 bases to trimming and J lost 6 bases; unmatched junction nucleotides: 7.

V is TRBV5-8 and J is TRBJ1-5; D gene unclear. Trimming removed 2 bases from V and 0 bases from J, with 15 bases in between. This CDR3 has 17 amino acids. Germline V gene sequence: CDR1 SGHTS, CDR2 YDEGEE. The chain's CDR3 is CASSFWIGTDSNQPQHF. The CDR3 DNA follows: TGTGCCAGCAGCTTTTGGATCGGTACTGATAGCAATCAGCCCCAGCATTTT.

The rearrangement uses TRBV2 and TRBJ1-1; D is ambiguous. Germline V gives CDR1 SNHLY, CDR2 FYNNEI. V shed 2 bases and J shed 1 base, with 5 bases lying between them. The CDR3 loop spans 13 amino acids. This CDR3 reads CASSELTNTEAFF. The CDR3 coding sequence is TGTGCCAGCAGTGAATTGACGAACACTGAAGCTTTCTTT.

The chain has TRBV5-1 and TRBJ2-1; 7 nucleotides match TRBD1. V dropped 4 bases and J dropped 6; count of bases not matched to a gene: 16. The CDR3 contains 17 residues. CDR1 is SGHRS and CDR2 is YFSETQ in the germline V gene. Written as DNA, the CDR3 is TGCGCCAGCAGCCCTCGATACCGGGACAGAGATCTCAATGAGCAGTTCTTC. Protein sequence: CASSPRYRDRDLNEQFF.

This clone is medium-sized within its sample. V gene TRBV18 combines with J gene TRBJ1-1; 7 nucleotides agree with TRBD1. V lost 3 bases, J lost 1 base, and 2 bases stayed unmatched. CDR1 and CDR2 (germline): KGHSH, LQKENI. The CDR3 length is 14 residues. The CDR3 reads CASSPTGRNTEAFF. The CDR3 bases are TGTGCCAGCTCACCGACAGGGAGGAACACTGAAGCTTTCTTT.

This clone was counted once. The chain couples TRBV7-9 to TRBJ2-2; 9 bases line up with TRBD1. Per germline, CDR1 SEHNR and CDR2 FQNEAQ (reference sequence). Trimming took 5 bases from V and 8 from J; bases not matched to a gene: 21. The CDR3 length is 19 residues. The CDR3 sequence is CASSHRDRRDRDLPGELFF. In nucleotides, the CDR3 is TGTGCCAGCAGCCATCGGGATCGTCGGGACAGGGACCTACCGGGGGAGCTGTTTTTT.

The rearrangement joins TRBV13 to TRBJ1-1; no clear D. Germline loops: CDR1 PRHDT, CDR2 FYEKMQ (reference sequence). The CDR3 has 14 amino acids. Deletions cut 6 bases from V and 1 base from J, with 12 bases between. CDR3 protein: CASRTGPSNTEAFF. CDR3 DNA sequence: TGTGCCAGCAGGACCGGGCCTTCGAACACTGAAGCTTTCTTT.

The J gene is TRBJ2-7, the V gene TRBV11-2, with D possibly TRBD1 on 5 matching bases. CDR1 is SGHAT, CDR2 FQNNGV, per germline. The CDR3 runs 14 residues. V was clipped by 6 bases and J by 0 bases, with 12 bases between them. The CDR3, as DNA: TGTGCCAGCAGGCTTGACGGACACTCCTACGAGCAGTACTTC. It codes for CASRLDGHSYEQYF.

This clone occurred once. V usage is TRBV10-3 and J usage is TRBJ1-1; D call uncertain. Trimming removed 4 bases at V and 11 bases at J, with 14 bases between. Germline-derived CDR1 and CDR2 are ENHRY and SYGVKD. There are 12 residues in the CDR3. The CDR3 nucleotides are TGTGCCATCAGTGGGGCAAATACAGACGCTTTCTTT. This sequence encodes CAISGANTDAFF.

The chain couples TRBV25-1 to TRBJ2-6; D remains unclear. The length of the CDR3 is 12 residues. Trimming took 8 bases from V and 4 from J, leaving 6 bases between them. Germline CDR1 MGHDK, CDR2 SYGVNS. CDR3 protein: CASRTGANVLTF. CDR3 DNA sequence: TGTGCCAGCCGTACCGGGGCCAACGTCCTGACTTTC.

This clone was observed once. Here the CDR3 DNA reads TGTGCCAGCAGTTACGCAGGGACCGGGGAGCTGTTTTTT. This encodes CASSYAGTGELFF. The chain carries TRBV6-5 and TRBJ2-2; TRBD1 is a possible D gene (5 bases). CDR3 length: 13 amino acids. CDR1 MNHEY and CDR2 SVGAGI come from the germline V gene. Deletions cut 2 bases from V and 5 bases from J, with 6 bases between.

V and J are TRBV6-6 and TRBJ2-1; D is perhaps TRBD1 (5 bases). The CDR3 totals 14 residues. V gave up 8 bases and J gave up 0 bases, with 11 bases separating them. The germline CDR1 and CDR2 sequences are MNHNY and SVGAGI (reference sequence). Written as DNA, the CDR3 is TGTGCCAGCGACAGTTTTAGCTCCTACAATGAGCAGTTCTTC. This sequence encodes CASDSFSSYNEQFF.

The rearrangement joins TRBV25-1 to TRBJ2-5; tentative D call: TRBD1 (5 bases). CDR3 length equals 13 residues. Trimming left V 6 bases short and J 3 bases short, with 11 bases between. CDR1 is MGHDK, CDR2 SYGVNS, per germline. CDR3 region: CASRTANEETQYF. CDR3 bases: TGTGCCAGCAGGACAGCGAACGAAGAGACCCAGTACTTC.

This clone has only a few counts. The V call is TRBV7-9, the J call TRBJ1-4; 9 nucleotides align to TRBD1. Germline V lookup: CDR1 SEHNR, CDR2 FQNEAQ (reference sequence). V trimming: 5 bases; J trimming: 8 bases; junction bases outside the gene matches: 6. The CDR3 contains 14 residues. CDR3 DNA sequence: TGTGCCAGCAGCCCGGGACAGGGTGGGGAAAAACTGTTTTTT. It specifies CASSPGQGGEKLFF.

This sequence joins TRBV1 and TRBJ1-2; the table's D gene call, TRBD1, was not cross checked with the DNA. TRBV1 is flagged as a pseudogene. The CDR3 contains 15 residues. The CDR3 sequence: CTSSQDTKQPYGYTF. As DNA, the CDR3 is TGCACCAGCAGCCAAGATACGAAACAGCCCTATGGCTACACCTTC.